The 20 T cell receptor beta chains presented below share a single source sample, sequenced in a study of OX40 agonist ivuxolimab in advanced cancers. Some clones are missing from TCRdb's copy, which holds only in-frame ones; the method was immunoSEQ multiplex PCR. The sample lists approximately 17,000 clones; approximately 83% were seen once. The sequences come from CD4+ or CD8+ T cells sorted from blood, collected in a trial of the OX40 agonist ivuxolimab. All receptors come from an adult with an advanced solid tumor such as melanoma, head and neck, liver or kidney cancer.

The DNA of the CDR3 is TGCGCCAGCAGCCAAGACACCTCGAGGGGTTCACCCCTCCACTTT. Amino acids: CASSQDTSRGSPLHF. The genes are TRBV4-1 and TRBJ1-6; a weak D match, TRBD1 (5 bases). V gave up 0 bases and J gave up 9 bases, with 12 bases separating them. The CDR3 is 15 residues long. Germline V CDR1 and CDR2: MGHRA, YSYEKL.

The CDR3 protein is CACSGQGNTEAFF. The DNA of the CDR3 is TGTGCCTGCTCCGGACAGGGGAACACTGAAGCTTTCTTT. The V call is TRBV30, the J call TRBJ1-1; TRBD1 matches 8 bases. Germline lookup yields CDR1 GTSNPN and CDR2 SVGIG (reference sequence). The CDR3 consists of 13 residues. V shed 6 bases and J 1 base; nucleotides not matched to a gene: 4. The full variable domain, in which reference TRBV30 and TRBJ1-1 provide the parts outside the CDR3, is SQTIHQWPATLVQPVGSPLSLECTVEGTSNPNLYWYRQAAGRGLQLLFYSVGIGQISSEVPQNLSASRPQDRQFILSSKKLLLSDSGFYLCACSGQGNTEAFFGQGTRLTVV.

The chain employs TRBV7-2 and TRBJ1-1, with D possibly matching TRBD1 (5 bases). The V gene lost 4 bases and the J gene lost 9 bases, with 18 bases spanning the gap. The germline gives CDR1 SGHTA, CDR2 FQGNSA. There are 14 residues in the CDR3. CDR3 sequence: CASSYNGGKSKAFF. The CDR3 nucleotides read TGTGCCAGCAGCTACAATGGGGGGAAGTCTAAAGCTTTCTTT.

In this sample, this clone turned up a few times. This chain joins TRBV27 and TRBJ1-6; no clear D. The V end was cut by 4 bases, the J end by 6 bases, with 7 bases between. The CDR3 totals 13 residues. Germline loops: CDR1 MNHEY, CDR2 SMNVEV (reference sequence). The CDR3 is CASSSHVNSPLHF. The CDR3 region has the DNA TGTGCCAGCAGTTCCCACGTTAATTCACCCCTCCACTTT.

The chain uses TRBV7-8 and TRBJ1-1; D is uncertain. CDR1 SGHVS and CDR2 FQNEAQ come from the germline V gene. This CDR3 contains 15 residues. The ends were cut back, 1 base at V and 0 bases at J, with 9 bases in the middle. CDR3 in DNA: TGTGCCAGCAGCTTAGACGGCAGATTGAACACTGAAGCTTTCTTT. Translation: CASSLDGRLNTEAFF.

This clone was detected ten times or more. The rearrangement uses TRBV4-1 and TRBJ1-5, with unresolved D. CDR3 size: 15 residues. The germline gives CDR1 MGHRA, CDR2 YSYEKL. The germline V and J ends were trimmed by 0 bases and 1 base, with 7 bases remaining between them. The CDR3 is CASSQDVGSNQPQHF. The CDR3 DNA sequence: TGCGCCAGCAGCCAAGACGTGGGCAGCAATCAGCCCCAGCATTTT.

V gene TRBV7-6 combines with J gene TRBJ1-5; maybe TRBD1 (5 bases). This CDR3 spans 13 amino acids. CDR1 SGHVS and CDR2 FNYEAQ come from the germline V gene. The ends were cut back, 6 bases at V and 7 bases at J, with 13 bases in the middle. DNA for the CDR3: TGTGCCAGCAGTTTGGGGGGAGGACAGCCCCAGCATTTT. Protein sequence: CASSLGGGQPQHF.

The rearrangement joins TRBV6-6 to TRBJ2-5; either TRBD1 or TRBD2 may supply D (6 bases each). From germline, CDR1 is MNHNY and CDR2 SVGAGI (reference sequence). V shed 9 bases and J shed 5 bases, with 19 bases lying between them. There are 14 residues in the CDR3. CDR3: CASQIRGGWETQYF. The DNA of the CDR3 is TGTGCCAGTCAAATCAGGGGAGGTTGGGAGACCCAGTACTTC.

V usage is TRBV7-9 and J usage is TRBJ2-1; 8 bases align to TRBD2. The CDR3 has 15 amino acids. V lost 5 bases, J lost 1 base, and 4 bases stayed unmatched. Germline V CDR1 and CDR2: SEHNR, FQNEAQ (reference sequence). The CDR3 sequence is CASSPSGGSYNEQFF. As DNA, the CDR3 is TGTGCCAGCAGCCCCAGCGGGGGTTCCTACAATGAGCAGTTCTTC. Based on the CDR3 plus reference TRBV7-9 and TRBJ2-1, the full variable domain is DTGVSQNPRHKITKRGQNVTFRCDPISEHNRLYWYRQTLGQGPEFLTYFQNEAQLEKSRLLSDRFSAERPKGSFSTLEIQRTEQGDSAMYLCASSPSGGSYNEQFFGPGTRLTVL.

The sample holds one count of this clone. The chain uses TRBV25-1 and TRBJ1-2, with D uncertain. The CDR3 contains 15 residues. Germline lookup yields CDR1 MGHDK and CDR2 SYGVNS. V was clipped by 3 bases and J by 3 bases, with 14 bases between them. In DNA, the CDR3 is TGTGCCAGCAGTGAGAAGGCAGGCCTGTACTATGGCTACACCTTC. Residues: CASSEKAGLYYGYTF.

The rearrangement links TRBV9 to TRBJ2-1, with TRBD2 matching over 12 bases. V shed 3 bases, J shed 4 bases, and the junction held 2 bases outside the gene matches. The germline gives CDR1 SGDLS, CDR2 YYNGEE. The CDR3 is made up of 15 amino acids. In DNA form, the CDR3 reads TGTGCCAGCAGCGGAGGACTAGCGGGGTACAATGAGCAGTTCTTC. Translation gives CASSGGLAGYNEQFF.

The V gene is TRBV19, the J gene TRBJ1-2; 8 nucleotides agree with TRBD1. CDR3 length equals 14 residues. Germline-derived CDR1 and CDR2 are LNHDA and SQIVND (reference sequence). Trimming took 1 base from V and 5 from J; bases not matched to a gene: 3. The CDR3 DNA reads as TGTGCCAGTAGTATAGCAGGGGGCGGGTATGGCTACACCTTC. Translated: CASSIAGGGYGYTF.

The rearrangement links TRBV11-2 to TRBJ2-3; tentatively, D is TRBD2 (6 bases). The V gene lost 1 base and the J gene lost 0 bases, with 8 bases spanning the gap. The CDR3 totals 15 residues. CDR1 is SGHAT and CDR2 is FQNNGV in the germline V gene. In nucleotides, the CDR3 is TGTGCCAGCAGCTTAGCTGCGGGGAGCACAGATACGCAGTATTTT. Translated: CASSLAAGSTDTQYF.

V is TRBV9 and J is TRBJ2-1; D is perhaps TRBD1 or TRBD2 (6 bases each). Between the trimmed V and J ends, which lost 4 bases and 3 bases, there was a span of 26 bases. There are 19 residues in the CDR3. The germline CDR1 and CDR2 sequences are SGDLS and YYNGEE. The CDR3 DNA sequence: TGTGCCAGCAGCCACGCCGGATCGCTTTTAGGGGGGTTCTACAATGAGCAGTTCTTC. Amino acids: CASSHAGSLLGGFYNEQFF.

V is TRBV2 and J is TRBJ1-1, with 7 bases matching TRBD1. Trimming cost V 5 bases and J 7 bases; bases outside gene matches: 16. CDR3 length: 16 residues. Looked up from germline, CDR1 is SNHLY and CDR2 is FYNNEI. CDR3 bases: TGTGCCAGCAGTAATACCCGCGGCAGGGGGGTGTTTGAAGCTTTCTTT. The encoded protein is CASSNTRGRGVFEAFF.

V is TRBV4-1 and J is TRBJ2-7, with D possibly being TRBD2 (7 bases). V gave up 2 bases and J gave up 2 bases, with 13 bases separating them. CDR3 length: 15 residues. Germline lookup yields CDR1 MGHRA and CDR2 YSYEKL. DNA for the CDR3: TGCGCCAGCAGCCAACTCCGAGGGGGGGCCTACGAGCAGTACTTC. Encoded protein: CASSQLRGGAYEQYF.

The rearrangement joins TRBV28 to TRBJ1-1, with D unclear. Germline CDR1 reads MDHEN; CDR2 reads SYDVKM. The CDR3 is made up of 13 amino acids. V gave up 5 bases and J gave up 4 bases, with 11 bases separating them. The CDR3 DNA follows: TGTGCCAGCAGTCCCTCCCACGGCACTGAAGCTTTCTTT. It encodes CASSPSHGTEAFF. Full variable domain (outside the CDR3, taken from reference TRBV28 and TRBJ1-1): DVKVTQSSRYLVKRTGEKVFLECVQDMDHENMFWYRQDPGLGLRLIYFSYDVKMKEKGDIPEGYSVSREKKERFSLILESASTNQTSMYLCASSPSHGTEAFFGQGTRLTVV.

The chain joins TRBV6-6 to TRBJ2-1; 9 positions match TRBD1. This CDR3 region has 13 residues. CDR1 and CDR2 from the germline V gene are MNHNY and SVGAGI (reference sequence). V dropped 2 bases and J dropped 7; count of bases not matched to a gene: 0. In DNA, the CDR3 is TGTGCCAGCAGTTACGGGACAGGGAATGAGCAGTTCTTC. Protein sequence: CASSYGTGNEQFF.

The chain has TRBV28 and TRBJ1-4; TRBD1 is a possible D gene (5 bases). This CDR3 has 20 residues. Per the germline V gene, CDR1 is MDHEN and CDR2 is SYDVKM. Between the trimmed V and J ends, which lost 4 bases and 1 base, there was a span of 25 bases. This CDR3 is CASSSIPREIYIGTNEKLFF. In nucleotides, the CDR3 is TGTGCCAGCAGTTCCATTCCCAGGGAGATCTACATTGGAACTAATGAAAAACTGTTTTTT.

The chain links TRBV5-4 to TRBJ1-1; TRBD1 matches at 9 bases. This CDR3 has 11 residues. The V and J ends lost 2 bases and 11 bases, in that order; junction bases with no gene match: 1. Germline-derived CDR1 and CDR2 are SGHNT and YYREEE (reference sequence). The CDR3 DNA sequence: TGTGCCAGCAGCTTAGGGACAGGGGCTTTCTTT. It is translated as CASSLGTGAFF.